The rows below give T cell receptor beta chains drawn from one sample of a study of T cells in Graves' hyperthyroidism and ophthalmopathy. Each CDR3 protein is one row after TCRdb ran MiXCR on the multiplex PCR reads. The sample has some 500,000 distinct CDR3 sequences, approximately 25% seen once. The source material was blood. The receptors derive from a woman in her twenties or thirties with Graves' ophthalmopathy. Both conserved end residues are part of each CDR3. A D gene is named only where the DNA matches it firmly. Rows give clone size only sometimes, using once, few, many, or a class for an expanded clone.

D: NA
J: TRBJ1-2
size: few
V: TRBV12-3/TRBV12-4
CDR3: CASSPRLSDTSNYGYTF
DNA: TGTGCCAGCAGTCCGCGCCTTTCGGACACCAGTAACTATGGCTACACCTTC

D: NA
J: TRBJ1-6
size: few
V: TRBV6-2/TRBV6-3
CDR3: CASSLGWRELMGNPPLHF
DNA: TGTGCCAGCAGTCTCGGATGGCGGGAGTTGATGGGTAATCCACCCCTCCACTTT

D: NA
J: TRBJ2-4
size: NA
V: TRBV6-4
CDR3: CASSYRGPENIQYF
DNA: TGTGCCAGCAGTTACCGAGGCCCCGAAAACATTCAGTACTTC

D: TRBD2
J: TRBJ2-2
size: NA
V: TRBV5-1
CDR3: CASSLRTSGDTGELFF
DNA: TGCGCCAGCAGCTTGAGGACTAGCGGGGACACCGGGGAGCTGTTTTTT

D: NA
J: TRBJ2-6
size: NA
V: TRBV27
CDR3: CASSWGQFSGANVLTF
DNA: TGTGCCAGCAGCTGGGGGCAGTTCTCTGGGGCCAACGTCCTGACTTTC

D: TRBD1
J: TRBJ1-6
size: once
V: TRBV3-1
CDR3: CASSQEGGPQGSPLHF
DNA: TGTGCCAGCAGCCAAGAAGGGGGCCCGCAGGGCTCACCCCTCCACTTT

D: TRBD2
J: TRBJ2-4
size: many
V: TRBV12-3/TRBV12-4
CDR3: CASSLEGLAGGLFAKNIQYF
DNA: TGTGCCAGCAGTTTAGAGGGACTAGCGGGGGGGTTATTCGCCAAAAACATTCAGTACTTC

D: TRBD1
J: TRBJ1-2
size: many
V: TRBV14
CDR3: CASSQTGGYGYTF
DNA: TGTGCCAGCAGCCAGACAGGGGGGTATGGCTACACCTTC

D: NA
J: TRBJ1-2
size: few
V: TRBV6-1
CDR3: CASSPSRVRDYGYTF
DNA: TGTGCCAGCAGTCCAAGCAGGGTCAGAGACTATGGCTACACCTTC

D: NA
J: TRBJ1-5
size: many
V: TRBV7-8
CDR3: CASSQREWGAGWQPQHF
DNA: TGTGCCAGCAGCCAAAGAGAATGGGGGGCAGGATGGCAGCCCCAGCATTTT

D: TRBD1
J: TRBJ2-4
size: many
V: TRBV24-1
CDR3: CATSDSTGFGESSLAKNIKYF
DNA: TGTGCCACCAGTGACTCGACAGGGTTCGGAGAGAGCTCTCTAGCCAAAAACATTAAGTACTTC

D: TRBD2
J: TRBJ2-5
size: NA
V: TRBV12-3/TRBV12-4
CDR3: CASRPGEGASETQYF
DNA: TGTGCCAGCAGACCGGGGGAGGGCGCGTCGGAGACCCAGTACTTC

D: NA
J: TRBJ2-5
size: NA
V: TRBV20-1
CDR3: CSARTGSRETQYF
DNA: TGCAGTGCTAGAACAGGATCCCGGGAGACCCAGTACTTC

D: NA
J: TRBJ1-1
size: many
V: TRBV7-7
CDR3: CASSKDRNTEAFF
DNA: TGTGCTAGCAGCAAGGACAGAAACACTGAAGCTTTCTTT

D: NA
J: TRBJ1-5
size: NA
V: TRBV27
CDR3: CASSLRGTQNQPQHF
DNA: TGTGCCAGCAGTTTAAGGGGGACACAAAATCAGCCCCAGCATTTT

D: TRBD2
J: TRBJ2-7
size: many
V: TRBV9
CDR3: CASSVQSSGGFYEQYF
DNA: TGTGCCAGCAGCGTACAGAGTAGCGGGGGGTTCTACGAGCAGTACTTC

D: NA
J: TRBJ2-7
size: many
V: TRBV6-5
CDR3: CASSYLEGAYEQYF
DNA: TGTGCCAGCAGTTACCTGGAAGGGGCCTACGAGCAGTACTTC

D: NA
J: TRBJ1-2
size: few
V: TRBV6-1
CDR3: CASSLEQFNYGYTF
DNA: TGTGCCAGCAGCCTCGAACAATTTAACTATGGCTACACCTTC

D: NA
J: TRBJ2-7
size: NA
V: TRBV12-5
CDR3: CASGLVRERGTVAYEQYF
DNA: TGTGCTAGTGGTTTGGTACGGGAGAGGGGGACAGTTGCGTACGAGCAGTACTTC

D: NA
J: TRBJ1-5
size: many
V: TRBV13
CDR3: CASSLGGGTQHF
DNA: TGTGCCAGCAGCTTAGGCGGGGGGACCCAGCATTTT

D: TRBD2
J: TRBJ2-5
size: once
V: TRBV6-5
CDR3: CASIYSGGGLAEETQYF
DNA: TGTGCCAGCATTTACTCAGGAGGGGGACTAGCGGAAGAGACCCAGTACTTC

D: NA
J: TRBJ2-2
size: many
V: TRBV2
CDR3: CASMRGLNTGELFF
DNA: TGTGCCAGCATGAGGGGCCTCAACACCGGGGAGCTGTTTTTT

D: NA
J: TRBJ1-5
size: many
V: TRBV27
CDR3: CASSLSPYDRSNQPQHF
DNA: TGTGCCAGCAGTTTATCGCCCTATGACAGGTCCAATCAGCCCCAGCATTTT

D: NA
J: TRBJ1-1
size: many
V: TRBV29-1
CDR3: CSVTTNTEAFF
DNA: TGCAGCGTTACGACGAACACTGAAGCTTTCTTT

D: NA
J: TRBJ1-2
size: many
V: TRBV11-2
CDR3: CASTPPGGYGYTF
DNA: TGTGCCAGCACTCCCCCGGGGGGGTACGGCTACACCTTC

D: TRBD1
J: TRBJ1-1
size: many
V: TRBV2
CDR3: CASSWTGADTEAFF
DNA: TGTGCCAGCAGTTGGACAGGGGCGGACACTGAAGCTTTCTTT

D: TRBD1
J: TRBJ2-2
size: many
V: TRBV7-8
CDR3: CASTQGQGITGELFF
DNA: TGTGCCAGCACCCAAGGACAGGGAATCACCGGGGAGCTGTTTTTT

D: TRBD1
J: TRBJ2-1
size: NA
V: TRBV12-3/TRBV12-4
CDR3: CASSYDRGNEQFF
DNA: TGTGCCAGCAGTTACGACAGGGGGAATGAGCAGTTCTTC

D: TRBD1
J: TRBJ2-7
size: many
V: TRBV29-1
CDR3: CSVEEDRGFYEQYF
DNA: TGCAGCGTTGAAGAGGACAGGGGTTTTTACGAGCAGTACTTC

D: TRBD2
J: TRBJ2-5
size: many
V: TRBV2
CDR3: CASSERTSGGTGTQYF
DNA: TGTGCCAGCAGTGAGAGGACTAGCGGGGGGACGGGGACCCAGTACTTC

D: NA
J: TRBJ2-5
size: NA
V: TRBV15
CDR3: CATSRDLARQETQYF
DNA: TGTGCCACCAGCAGAGACCTTGCCCGACAAGAGACCCAGTACTTC

D: NA
J: TRBJ2-5
size: many
V: TRBV15
CDR3: CATSRSGVGTQYF
DNA: TGTGCCACCAGCAGATCAGGGGTCGGGACCCAGTACTTC

D: NA
J: TRBJ1-2
size: once
V: TRBV10-3
CDR3: CAIRSGIPNYGYTF
DNA: TGTGCCATCAGATCCGGGATACCTAACTATGGCTACACCTTC

D: NA
J: TRBJ2-7
size: few
V: TRBV6-1
CDR3: CASSAGTPSSYEQYF
DNA: TGTGCCAGCAGTGCCGGGACACCATCCAGTTACGAGCAGTACTTC

D: NA
J: TRBJ1-3
size: few
V: TRBV6-1
CDR3: CASSVDRTSGNTIYF
DNA: TGTGCCAGCAGTGTGGACCGAACCTCTGGAAACACCATATATTTT

D: NA
J: TRBJ2-7
size: NA
V: TRBV25-1
CDR3: CASSETGTTTYEQYF
DNA: TGTGCCAGCAGCGAAACCGGGACAACCACCTACGAGCAGTACTTC

D: NA
J: TRBJ1-5
size: NA
V: TRBV6-4
CDR3: CASSEEGNGNQPQHF
DNA: TGTGCCAGCAGTGAAGAAGGGAACGGCAATCAGCCCCAGCATTTT